The 27 T cell receptor beta chains listed next were all sequenced from one sample in a study of shared clonotypes between healthy human individuals. The table came from immunoSEQ multiplex PCR; TCRdb's copy has only in-frame clones and leaves some out. The data show 700,000 to 950,000 clones, with just over 95% seen just once and around 0.21% held by the top ten. CD45RO-negative, CCR7-positively selected cells formed the naive CD8 fraction, excluding terminally differentiated effector memory CD45RA+ cells. Sequencing was performed on naive CD8+ T cells sorted from blood. The receptors were gathered from a man aged 25-45 years in good health.

The J gene is TRBJ2-2, the V gene TRBV6-1; no definite D call. Trimming pared 2 bases from V and 6 bases from J, leaving 10 bases between. CDR3 length equals 14 residues. CDR1 MNHNS and CDR2 SASEGT come from the germline V gene. Written as DNA, the CDR3 is TGTGCCAGCAGTGAAAAACCAGAATCCGGGGAGCTGTTTTTT. Its protein is CASSEKPESGELFF.

This chain uses TRBV7-8 with TRBJ2-1, with a tentative D call TRBD1 (6 bases). Trimming left V 1 base short and J 7 bases short, with 17 bases between. The CDR3 spans 16 residues. The germline gives CDR1 SGHVS, CDR2 FQNEAQ. CDR3 in amino acids: CASSLGARGKKNEQFF. DNA of the CDR3: TGTGCCAGCAGCTTAGGAGCCAGGGGAAAGAAAAATGAGCAGTTCTTC.

This clone was found once. The genes are TRBV5-5 and TRBJ2-7; 9 nucleotides match TRBD1. The length of the CDR3 is 14 residues. Germline V gene sequence: CDR1 SGHKS, CDR2 YYEKEE (reference sequence). With 3 bases clipped from V and 4 bases from J, the junction kept 5 bases outside the gene matches. The CDR3 spells CASSYGQGFYEQYF. The CDR3 DNA reads as TGTGCCAGCAGCTATGGACAGGGGTTTTACGAGCAGTACTTC. Full variable domain (remainder filled in from reference TRBV5-5 and TRBJ2-7): DAGVTQSPTHLIKTRGQQVTLRCSPISGHKSVSWYQQVLGQGPQFIFQYYEKEERGRGNFPDRFSARQFPNYSSELNVNALLLGDSALYLCASSYGQGFYEQYFGPGTRLTVT.

Regarding this clone: This CDR3 is also generated by other DNA sequences in the sample. The J gene is TRBJ1-5, the V gene TRBV7-9; 9 bases match TRBD1. The CDR3 consists of 15 residues. Germline V lookup: CDR1 SEHNR, CDR2 FQNEAQ (reference sequence). V lost 4 bases to trimming and J lost 1 base; unmatched junction nucleotides: 2. The DNA for the CDR3 is TGTGCCAGCAGCTCAACAGGGGGCAGCAATCAGCCCCAGCATTTT. Encoded protein: CASSSTGGSNQPQHF.

V and J are TRBV5-1 and TRBJ2-3; possible D gene TRBD1, 5 bases. The CDR3 runs to 15 residues. The germline V gene encodes CDR1 SGHRS and CDR2 YFSETQ. V lost 2 bases, J lost 1 base, and 11 bases lay in between. The CDR3 nucleotides are TGCGCCAGCAGCTTCTGGCAGGGCGGCACAGATACGCAGTATTTT. It codes for CASSFWQGGTDTQYF.

The chain recombines TRBV5-1 with TRBJ2-7, with D possibly being TRBD2 (5 bases). V gave up 6 bases and J gave up 2 bases, with 12 bases separating them. This CDR3 spans 13 amino acids. CDR1 is SGHRS and CDR2 is YFSETQ in the germline V gene. In DNA form, the CDR3 reads TGCGCCAGCACTGGCGGGTTGGCCTACGAGCAGTACTTC. Protein product: CASTGGLAYEQYF. The variable domain in full, with the rest retrieved from reference TRBV5-1 and TRBJ2-7, is KAGVTQTPRYLIKTRGQQVTLSCSPISGHRSVSWYQQTPGQGLQFLFEYFSETQRNKGNFPGRFSGRQFSNSRSEMNVSTLELGDSALYLCASTGGLAYEQYFGPGTRLTVT.

The V gene is TRBV7-2, the J gene TRBJ1-2; D not certain. This CDR3 has 13 amino acids. Germline V gives CDR1 SGHTA, CDR2 FQGNSA. The V gene lost 1 base and the J gene lost 3 bases, with 6 bases spanning the gap. The CDR3 nucleotides are TGTGCCAGCAGCTTAGGCAAGCACTATGGCTACACCTTC. Protein: CASSLGKHYGYTF.

The chain couples TRBV7-9 to TRBJ2-7; 11 bases agree with TRBD1. The CDR3 contains 15 residues. The junction had 8 bases not matched to a gene; V was cut back by 5 bases and J by 5 bases. CDR1 is SEHNR, CDR2 FQNEAQ, per germline (reference sequence). CDR3 amino acids: CASSNPGQGADEQYF. The CDR3 DNA follows: TGTGCCAGCAGCAACCCAGGACAGGGGGCTGACGAGCAGTACTTC.

The CDR3 is CASSLPGNNEQFF. CDR3 DNA sequence: TGTGCCAGCAGCTTACCAGGGAACAATGAGCAGTTCTTC. The chain uses TRBV11-2 and TRBJ2-1, with D tentatively TRBD1 (5 bases). CDR3 length: 13 residues. The V end was cut by 2 bases, the J end by 5 bases, with 7 bases between. Germline values: CDR1 SGHAT, CDR2 FQNNGV.

The chain is built from TRBV5-1 and TRBJ1-1; 10 positions match TRBD1. This CDR3 has 16 residues. CDR1 and CDR2 (germline): SGHRS, YFSETQ. The trim removed 4 bases at V and 1 base at J, leaving 7 bases unmatched. Here the CDR3 reads CASSPPTGGSNTEAFF. The CDR3, as DNA: TGCGCCAGCAGCCCTCCGACAGGGGGCTCGAACACTGAAGCTTTCTTT.

The chain recombines TRBV18 with TRBJ1-4; no reliable D call. The CDR3 is 14 amino acids. Germline V CDR1 and CDR2: KGHSH, LQKENI. Trimming left V 3 bases short and J 4 bases short, with 9 bases between. CDR3 sequence (DNA): TGTGCCAGCTCACCTGGCAGGCTTAATGAAAAACTGTTTTTT. It is translated as CASSPGRLNEKLFF.

The V and J genes are TRBV27 and TRBJ2-1, with 16 bases identical to TRBD2. The germline V gene has CDR1 MNHEY and CDR2 SMNVEV (reference sequence). This CDR3 region has 16 residues. Losses at the gene ends were 8 bases for V and 9 bases for J; bases not matched to a gene: 10. The CDR3 loop reads CASSAGTSGRAVEQFF. CDR3 DNA sequence: TGTGCCAGCTCCGCCGGGACTAGCGGGAGGGCCGTTGAGCAGTTCTTC.

V usage is TRBV7-9 and J usage is TRBJ2-2; no clear D. The CDR3 has 12 amino acids. Germline V CDR1 and CDR2: SEHNR, FQNEAQ (reference sequence). The V end lost 7 bases, the J end lost 8 bases, and 11 bases lay between the germline ends. This chain's CDR3 is CASKVLLGELFF. The CDR3 DNA reads as TGTGCCAGCAAAGTTCTTCTAGGGGAGCTGTTTTTT.

The chain carries TRBV2 and TRBJ2-3, with D unclear. The CDR3 is 13 residues long. Trimming removed 3 bases from V and 7 bases from J, with 11 bases in between. Germline assignment: CDR1 SNHLY and CDR2 FYNNEI. As DNA, the CDR3 is TGTGCCAGCAGTGATGGGATTTGGAATACGCAGTATTTT. Translation: CASSDGIWNTQYF.

The rearrangement uses TRBV27 and TRBJ2-7, with 11 bases matching TRBD2. After removal of 5 bases from V and 7 bases from J, the junction contained 16 bases not matched to a gene. CDR1 is MNHEY and CDR2 is SMNVEV in the germline V gene (reference sequence). The CDR3 contains 17 residues. CDR3 DNA sequence: TGTGCCAGCAGTCCTCACACTGCACTAGCGGGAGCGGGGGAGCAGTACTTC. This sequence encodes CASSPHTALAGAGEQYF.

CDR3: CASSAYGLQETQYF. Here the CDR3 DNA reads TGTGCCAGCAGCGCCTACGGACTGCAAGAGACCCAGTACTTC. V gene TRBV9 combines with J gene TRBJ2-5; D is possibly TRBD2 (5 bases). The germline CDR1 and CDR2 sequences are SGDLS and YYNGEE. V lost 3 bases, J lost 2 bases, and 11 bases lay in between. The CDR3 contains 14 residues. The complete variable domain, with remaining parts taken from reference TRBV9 and TRBJ2-5, reads DSGVTQTPKHLITATGQRVTLRCSPRSGDLSVYWYQQSLDQGLQFLIQYYNGEERAKGNILERFSAQQFPDLHSELNLSSLELGDSALYFCASSAYGLQETQYFGPGTRLLVL.

This sequence joins TRBV29-1 and TRBJ1-4; 10 bases fit TRBD1. The CDR3 consists of 14 residues. Germline CDR1 is SQVTM and CDR2 is ANQGSEA. After removal of 7 bases from V and 5 bases from J, the junction contained 7 bases not matched to a gene. CDR3 nucleotide sequence: TGCAGCGCTGATACGGGACAGGGGAATGAAAAACTGTTTTTT. Its translation is CSADTGQGNEKLFF.

This chain connects TRBV28 to TRBJ2-7, with TRBD2 matching over 8 bases. The CDR3 runs to 14 residues. V gave up 6 bases and J gave up 5 bases; unmatched junction bases: 9. In germline, CDR1 is MDHEN, CDR2 SYDVKM. The DNA for the CDR3 is TGTGCCAGCAGCAACAAAGGGACTAGACACGAGCAGTACTTC. Translating gives CASSNKGTRHEQYF. The entire variable domain, with the rest obtained from reference TRBV28 and TRBJ2-7, is as follows: DVKVTQSSRYLVKRTGEKVFLECVQDMDHENMFWYRQDPGLGLRLIYFSYDVKMKEKGDIPEGYSVSREKKERFSLILESASTNQTSMYLCASSNKGTRHEQYFGPGTRLTVT.

The chain is built from TRBV19 and TRBJ2-1; TRBD1 matches at 8 bases. Germline CDR1 reads LNHDA; CDR2 reads SQIVND (reference sequence). V was clipped by 4 bases and J by 0 bases; unmatched bases: 2. CDR3 length: 15 residues. DNA for the CDR3: TGTGCCAGTAGTACCACAGGGGGCTCCTACAATGAGCAGTTCTTC. The encoded protein is CASSTTGGSYNEQFF.

This chain connects TRBV7-9 to TRBJ2-7; possibly TRBD2 for D (6 bases). V lost 3 bases and J lost 3, with 9 bases in between. This CDR3 spans 13 amino acids. From germline, CDR1 is SEHNR and CDR2 FQNEAQ (reference sequence). The CDR3 region is CASSFRGNYEQYF. For the CDR3, the DNA is TGTGCCAGCAGCTTTCGGGGGAACTACGAGCAGTACTTC.

The count of this clone is one. The gene calls are TRBV27 and TRBJ2-7, with TRBD1 matching 8 bases. CDR3 length: 13 residues. Germline trimming cut 4 bases from V and 6 bases from J; bases unmatched to any gene: 5. Germline V CDR1 and CDR2: MNHEY, SMNVEV (reference sequence). The CDR3 DNA is TGTGCCAGCAGTTCCAGGGGGCTTGCCGAGCAGTACTTC. Protein sequence: CASSSRGLAEQYF.

The rearrangement links TRBV27 to TRBJ1-1; 10 nucleotides match TRBD1. The CDR3 is 18 amino acids. Germline CDR1 reads MNHEY; CDR2 reads SMNVEV (reference sequence). V shed 6 bases, J shed 1 base, and the junction held 14 bases outside the gene matches. CDR3 nucleotide sequence: TGTGCCAGCAGATCTCTGGGGACAGGGGCCCGAGGGAACACTGAAGCTTTCTTT. Residues: CASRSLGTGARGNTEAFF.

The chain couples TRBV28 to TRBJ1-1; no clear D. V lost 6 bases and J 1 base, leaving 15 bases between the germline ends. Per the germline V gene, CDR1 is MDHEN and CDR2 is SYDVKM. The CDR3 contains 15 residues. CDR3 in amino acids: CASSRGRQPNTEAFF. The CDR3 bases are TGTGCCAGCAGCCGGGGTCGCCAGCCGAACACTGAAGCTTTCTTT.

The chain couples TRBV9 to TRBJ2-3; 10 bases align to TRBD2. The CDR3 contains 17 residues. With 2 bases clipped from V and 6 bases from J, the junction kept 12 bases outside the gene matches. Germline CDR1 and CDR2: SGDLS and YYNGEE. As DNA, the CDR3 is TGTGCCAGCAGCGTCCCGTCAGCGGGAGGGCTTAGGGATACGCAGTATTTT. Translation: CASSVPSAGGLRDTQYF.

The chain has TRBV11-3 and TRBJ2-1; the D is unclear. V was cut by 5 bases and J by 2 bases, with 19 bases left in between. CDR3 size: 17 residues. Germline V gene lookup returns CDR1 SGHNT and CDR2 YENEEA. CDR3 loop: CASSKTTTRNTYNEQFF. The DNA of the CDR3 is TGTGCCAGCAGCAAAACGACAACGCGAAACACCTACAATGAGCAGTTCTTC.

The rearrangement joins TRBV27 to TRBJ2-1; D remains unclear. Trimming cost V 6 bases and J 0 bases, with 15 bases left between them. The CDR3 is made up of 16 amino acids. Germline CDR1 is MNHEY and CDR2 is SMNVEV (reference sequence). The CDR3 spells CASSPLAETSYNEQFF. The CDR3 nucleotides read TGTGCCAGCAGCCCCTTGGCGGAGACCTCCTACAATGAGCAGTTCTTC.

About this clone: The same CDR3 arises from other DNA sequences in this sample as well. This chain uses TRBV27 with TRBJ2-3, with 9 bases aligning to TRBD1. The CDR3 is 15 residues long. Germline V gene sequence: CDR1 MNHEY, CDR2 SMNVEV (reference sequence). The V segment lost 6 bases and the J segment 3 bases; nucleotides outside the gene matches: 7. Written as DNA, the CDR3 is TGTGCCAGCAGGAACCGGGACAGGGTTACAGATACGCAGTATTTT. Amino acid sequence: CASRNRDRVTDTQYF.